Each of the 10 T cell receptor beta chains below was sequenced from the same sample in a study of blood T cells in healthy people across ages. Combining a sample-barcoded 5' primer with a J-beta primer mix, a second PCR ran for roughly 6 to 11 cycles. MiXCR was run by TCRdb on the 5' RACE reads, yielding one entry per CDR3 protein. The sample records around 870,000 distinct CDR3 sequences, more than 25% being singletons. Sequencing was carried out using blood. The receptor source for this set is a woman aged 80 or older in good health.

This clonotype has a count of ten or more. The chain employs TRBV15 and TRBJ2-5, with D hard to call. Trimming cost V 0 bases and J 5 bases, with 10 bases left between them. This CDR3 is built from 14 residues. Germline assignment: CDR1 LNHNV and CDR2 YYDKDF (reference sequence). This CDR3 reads CATSRDRGKETQYF. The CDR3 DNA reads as TGTGCCACCAGCAGAGATCGTGGGAAGGAGACCCAGTACTTC.

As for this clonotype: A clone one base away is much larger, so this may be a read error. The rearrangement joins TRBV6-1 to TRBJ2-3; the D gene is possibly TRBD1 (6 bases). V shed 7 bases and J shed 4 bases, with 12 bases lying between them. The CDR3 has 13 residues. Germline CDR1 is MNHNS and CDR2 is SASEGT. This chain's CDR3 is CASMYREADTQYF. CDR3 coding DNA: TGTGCCAGCATGTACAGGGAAGCAGATACGCAGTATTTT.

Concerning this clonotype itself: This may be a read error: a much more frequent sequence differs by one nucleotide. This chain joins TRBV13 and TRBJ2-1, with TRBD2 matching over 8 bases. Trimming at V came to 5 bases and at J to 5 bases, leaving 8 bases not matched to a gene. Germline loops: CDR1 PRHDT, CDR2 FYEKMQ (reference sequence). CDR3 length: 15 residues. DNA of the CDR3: TGTGCCAGCAGCCGGGGACTAGTATTAGACAATGAGCAGTTCTTC. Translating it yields CASSRGLVLDNEQFF.

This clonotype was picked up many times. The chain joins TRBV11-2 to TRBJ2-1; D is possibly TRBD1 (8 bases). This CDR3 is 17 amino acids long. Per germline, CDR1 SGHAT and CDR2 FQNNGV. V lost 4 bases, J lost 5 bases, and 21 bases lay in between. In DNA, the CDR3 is TGTGCCAGCAGCTCTCGACTCGACAGGGGAGGGCACAATGAGCAGTTCTTC. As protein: CASSSRLDRGGHNEQFF.

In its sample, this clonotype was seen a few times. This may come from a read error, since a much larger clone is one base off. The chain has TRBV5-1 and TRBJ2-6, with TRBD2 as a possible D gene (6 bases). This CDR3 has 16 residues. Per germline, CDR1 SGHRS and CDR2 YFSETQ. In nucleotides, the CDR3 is TGCGCCAGCAGGACGGGAGTGGCGGCTGGGGCCAACGCCCTGACTTTC. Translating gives CASRTGVAAGANALTF.

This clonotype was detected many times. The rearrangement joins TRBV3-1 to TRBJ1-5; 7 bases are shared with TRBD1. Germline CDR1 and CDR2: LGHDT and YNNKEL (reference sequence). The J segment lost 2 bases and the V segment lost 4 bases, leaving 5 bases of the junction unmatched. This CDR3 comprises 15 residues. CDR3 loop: CASSLGTEGNQPQHF. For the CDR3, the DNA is TGTGCCAGCAGCCTTGGGACAGAGGGCAATCAGCCCCAGCATTTT.

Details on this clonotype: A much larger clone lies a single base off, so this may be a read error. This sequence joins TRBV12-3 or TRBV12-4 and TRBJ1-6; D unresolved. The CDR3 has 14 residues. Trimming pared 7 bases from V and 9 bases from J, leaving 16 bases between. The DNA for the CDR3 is TGTGCCAGCATCTCCCCCAAGATGGGTTCACCCCTCCACTTT. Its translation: CASISPKMGSPLHF.

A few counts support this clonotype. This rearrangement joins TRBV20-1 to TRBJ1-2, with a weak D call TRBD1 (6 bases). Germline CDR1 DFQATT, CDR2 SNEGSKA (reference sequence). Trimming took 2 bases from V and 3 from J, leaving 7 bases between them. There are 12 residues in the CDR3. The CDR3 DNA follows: TGCAGTGCTAGAAACAGGGACTATGGCTACACCTTC. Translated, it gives CSARNRDYGYTF.

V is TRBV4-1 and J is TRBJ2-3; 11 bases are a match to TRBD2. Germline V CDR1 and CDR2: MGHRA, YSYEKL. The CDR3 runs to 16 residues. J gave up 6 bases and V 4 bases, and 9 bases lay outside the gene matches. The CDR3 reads CASSLVGTSGWDTQYF. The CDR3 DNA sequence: TGCGCCAGCAGCCTCGTAGGGACTAGCGGATGGGATACGCAGTATTTT.

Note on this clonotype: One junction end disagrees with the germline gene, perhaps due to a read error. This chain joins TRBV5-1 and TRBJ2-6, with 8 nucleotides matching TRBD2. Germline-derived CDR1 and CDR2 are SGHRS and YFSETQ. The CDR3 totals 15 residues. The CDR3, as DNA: TGCGCCAGCAGCCCGGGGGGGATCGGGGCCAACGTCCGGACTTTC. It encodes CASSPGGIGANVRTF.